The next 2 T cell receptor beta chains were all read from a single sample in a study of shared clonotypes between healthy human individuals. Produced via immunoSEQ multiplex PCR; TCRdb's table is partial and in-frame only. The table has over 2 million clones, roughly 95% seen once; the top ten hold approximately 0.13%. The sequencing input was naive CD4+ T cells sorted from blood. The subset denotes: CD45RA+ positively selected. These receptors were collected from a man aged 18 to 30 in good health.

A single count supports this clone. The V gene is TRBV7-8, the J gene TRBJ2-7; D is unresolved. This CDR3 has 11 amino acids. Germline CDR1 SGHVS, CDR2 FQNEAQ. V was shortened by 5 bases and J by 3 bases, with 5 bases between the two germline ends. CDR3 amino acids: CASSGDYEQYF. CDR3 DNA: TGTGCCAGCAGCGGTGACTACGAGCAGTACTTC.

About this clone itself: This CDR3 is also generated by other DNA sequences in the sample. The chain joins TRBV19 to TRBJ2-1; the match to TRBD1 covers 7 bases. Germline CDR1 and CDR2: LNHDA and SQIVND (reference sequence). The CDR3 is made up of 15 amino acids. Trimming cost V 3 bases and J 0 bases; bases outside gene matches: 2. DNA for the CDR3: TGTGCCAGTAGTATCAGGGGGAGCTCCTACAATGAGCAGTTCTTC. It translates to CASSIRGSSYNEQFF.